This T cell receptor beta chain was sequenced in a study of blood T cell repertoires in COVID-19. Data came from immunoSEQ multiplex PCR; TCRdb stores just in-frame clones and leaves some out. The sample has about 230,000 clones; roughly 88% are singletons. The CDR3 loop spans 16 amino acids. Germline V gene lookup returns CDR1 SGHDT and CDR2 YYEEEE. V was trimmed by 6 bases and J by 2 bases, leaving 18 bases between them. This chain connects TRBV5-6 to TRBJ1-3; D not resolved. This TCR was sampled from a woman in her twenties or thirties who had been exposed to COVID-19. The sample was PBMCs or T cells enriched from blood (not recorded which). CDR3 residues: CASTERGRPPGNTIYF. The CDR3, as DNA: TGTGCCAGCACCGAGCGGGGTCGACCCCCTGGAAACACCATATATTTT.